This TCR beta chain was sequenced in a study of control samples from healthy donors and cancer patients. Produced via immunoSEQ multiplex PCR; TCRdb's table is partial and in-frame only. Seen here are some 11,000 clones, 94% observed once, and the top ten hold 27%. This CDR3 comprises 16 residues. V dropped 3 bases and J dropped 2 bases, with 14 bases sitting between them. The germline CDR1 and CDR2 sequences are GTSNPN and SVGIG (reference sequence). Sequenced sample: PBMCs. The rearrangement links TRBV30 to TRBJ2-6, with D possibly matching TRBD2 (6 bases). This TCR derives from a man between 65 and 85 years old with head and neck cancer. CDR3 residues: CAWRLLGGAGANVLTF. CDR3 DNA: TGTGCCTGGAGACTGCTTGGAGGGGCTGGGGCCAACGTCCTGACTTTC.